This is a list of T cell receptor beta chains from one sample in a study of technical replicates of blood from several donors. The table came from immunoSEQ multiplex PCR; TCRdb's copy has only in-frame clones and leaves some out. Among 95,000 to 100,000 clones listed, around 95% were seen once. Sample: T cells isolated from PBMCs. The receptors were gathered from a human donor in good health. Both conserved end residues are part of each CDR3. The order of the fields is CDR3 length, V gene, CDR3 protein.

10 TRBV28 CASSLLEQFF
10 TRBV7-9 CASSHLGQFF
12 TRBV10-2 CASSSSGDGYTF
18 TRBV11-2 CASSLDSTGRWGNQPQHF
15 TRBV6-6 CASTPMPGLREKLFF
15 TRBV7-3 CASSPTSGDYNEQFF
15 TRBV28 CASSFGGAATDTQYF
17 TRBV15 CATSPERLTGGRNEQYF
18 TRBV5-6 CASSWGTGLAGELSEQFF
14 TRBV29-1 CSVELRGLYNEQFF
12 TRBV14 CASSQGRDYQFF